This T cell receptor (beta chain) was captured in a study of blood T cell repertoires in COVID-19 (dated by TCRdb to 2018 to 2020). General notes on the study: Samples from collaborators originated in the United States, Italy and Spain and spanned both the acute and convalescent phases of COVID-19. A freely available public database, intended as a resource for researchers studying the immune response to SARS-CoV-2, is where the repertoires were released. The prospective study material was composed of cDNA or gDNA derived from T cells, B-cell-depleted T cells, or PBMCs. The dataset comprised deeply sampled blood TCRbeta repertoires from subjects exposed to, actively infected with, or recovered from COVID-19. The samples were drawn from the first 160 participants of the ongoing ImmuneRACE study and from 950 to 1,500 subjects provided by 6 global collaborators. Where HLA class I and class II types were available, the types were taken from metadata supplied by the sample provider, not from assay-based typing. Nearly every sample came with metadata listing a de-identified subject ID, COVID-19 status, age in years and sex.

A second Seattle source provided samples from volunteer blood donors who had recovered from COVID-19. Collaborating institutions collected whole blood in K2EDTA tubes following their own protocols. For TCRbeta analysis, collaborators shipped samples as frozen whole blood, isolated PBMCs, or DNA extracted from either of those sample types. TCRbeta CDR3 regions were amplified from genomic DNA using the immunoSEQ Assay, a bias-controlled multiplex PCR. The paper's data handling went like this. The number of nucleated cells in each sample was estimated by amplification of reference gene primers within the assay. To quantify the absolute abundance of each unique TCRbeta CDR3 rearrangement, sequence reads were collapsed and filtered. For each sample, productive Simpson clonality was calculated as the square root of Simpson's diversity index across productive rearrangements. Sourced from immuneACCESS, this table was stored by TCRdb with only in-frame sequences that have V and J called. A share of the clones is absent; for the studies checked, an unresolved V gene accounts for under half, and the remainder has no known explanation. That table furnishes V, J and clone size, whereas the DNA furnished D and trimming. Present in this sample are about 220,000 clones, more than 75% of which were seen just once. The biggest ten clones account for approximately 2.6% of the sample.

In regard to this clone: This clone's antigen is unknown. No base-level quality is on record; no much larger clone is a single base apart.

Here is what the overall study found, with its caveats: How much clinical and demographic metadata was included differed by source and by participant, and the metadata was provided uncurated.

Its CDR3 holds 12 amino acids, cysteine through phenylalanine. Left in the record is the CDR3 DNA by itself, 36 bases read in frame from the first base. CDR1 and CDR2 were assigned from the germline V gene as SQVTM and ANQGSEA. V ends up 6 bases short and J 5 bases short, with an unmatched junction base count of 6. The sequenced sample was peripheral blood. This TCR came from a man aged 50-60 years who had recovered from COVID-19. The receptor chain draws on TRBV29-1 and TRBJ2-7; 8 nucleotides in the junction match TRBD1. The CDR3 sequence is CSVTGGSHEQYF. The nucleotides are TGCAGCGTAACAGGGGGTTCCCACGAGCAGTACTTC.